Sequencing of this TCR beta chain was carried out in a study of cytomegalovirus exposure and HLA in healthy donors. About this clone: The antigen remains undetermined.

Study-wide results and limits: HLA alleles showed associations with some 17,000 TCR beta sequences in a later analysis, at a 0.05 false discovery rate. Rates of TCR association differed by HLA locus in a later analysis, with DRB1 highest and HLA-C lowest.

Amplification used 60 Vbeta primers and 13 Jbeta primers. Profiled with immunoSEQ multiplex PCR; TCRdb holds only in-frame clones, not every one. The sample yields about 150,000 clones, around 72% seen once. CDR3 length: 15 residues. Germline CDR1 LNHDA, CDR2 SQIVND (reference sequence). V was cut by 6 bases and J by 10 bases, with 19 bases left in between. The material sequenced was PBMCs. This TCR was sampled from a man aged 35 to 55 in good health and CMV-seronegative. The chain recombines TRBV19 with TRBJ1-6; tentatively, D is TRBD1 (6 bases). DNA for the CDR3: TGTGCCAGTAGCTCCGTCGTGGGGACACTGTCACCCCTCCACTTT. This translates into CASSSVVGTLSPLHF.